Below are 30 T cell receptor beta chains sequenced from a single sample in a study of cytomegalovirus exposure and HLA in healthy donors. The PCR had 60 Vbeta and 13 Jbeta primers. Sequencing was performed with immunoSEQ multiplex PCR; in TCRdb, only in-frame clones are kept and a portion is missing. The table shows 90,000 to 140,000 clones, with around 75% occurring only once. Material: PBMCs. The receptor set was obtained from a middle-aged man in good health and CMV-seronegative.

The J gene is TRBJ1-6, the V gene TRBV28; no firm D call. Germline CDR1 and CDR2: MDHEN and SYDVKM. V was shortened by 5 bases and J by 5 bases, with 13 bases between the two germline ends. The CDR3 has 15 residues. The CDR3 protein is CASSQPQRDNSPLHF. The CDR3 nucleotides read TGTGCCAGCAGTCAACCGCAGCGAGATAATTCACCCCTCCACTTT.

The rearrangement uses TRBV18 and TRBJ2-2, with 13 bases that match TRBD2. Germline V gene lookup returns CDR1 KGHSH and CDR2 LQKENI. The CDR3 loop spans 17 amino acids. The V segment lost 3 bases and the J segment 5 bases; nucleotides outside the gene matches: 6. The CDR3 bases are TGTGCCAGCTCACCCTCCGGGACTAGCGGGACTACCGGGGAGCTGTTTTTT. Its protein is CASSPSGTSGTTGELFF.

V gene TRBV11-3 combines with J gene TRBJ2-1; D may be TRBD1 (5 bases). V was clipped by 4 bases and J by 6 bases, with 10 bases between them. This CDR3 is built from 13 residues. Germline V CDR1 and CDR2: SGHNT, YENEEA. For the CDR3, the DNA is TGTGCCAGCAGCTCCCACAGGCCCAATGAGCAGTTCTTC. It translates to CASSSHRPNEQFF.

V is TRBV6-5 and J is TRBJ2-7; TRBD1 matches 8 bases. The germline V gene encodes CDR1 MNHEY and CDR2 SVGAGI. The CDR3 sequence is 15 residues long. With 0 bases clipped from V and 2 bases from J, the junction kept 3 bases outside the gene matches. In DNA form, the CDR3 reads TGTGCCAGCAGTTACTCGGACAGGGCTACCTACGAGCAGTACTTC. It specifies CASSYSDRATYEQYF.

The CDR3 DNA reads as TGTGCCAGCTCACCGACAGTCTCTGGAAACACCATATATTTT. Translation: CASSPTVSGNTIYF. The rearrangement links TRBV18 to TRBJ1-3, with D possibly TRBD1 on 5 matching bases. This CDR3 comprises 14 residues. V lost 3 bases to trimming and J lost 0 bases, with 6 bases between them. CDR1 and CDR2 from the germline V gene are KGHSH and LQKENI.

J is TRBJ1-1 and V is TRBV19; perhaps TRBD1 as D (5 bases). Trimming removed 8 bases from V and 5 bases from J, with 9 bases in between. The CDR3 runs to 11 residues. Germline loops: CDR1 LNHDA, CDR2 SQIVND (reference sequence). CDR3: CASGGVTEAFF. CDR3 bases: TGTGCCAGTGGAGGGGTTACTGAAGCTTTCTTT. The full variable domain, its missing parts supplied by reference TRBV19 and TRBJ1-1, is DGGITQSPKYLFRKEGQNVTLSCEQNLNHDAMYWYRQDPGQGLRLIYYSQIVNDFQKGDIAEGYSVSREKKESFPLTVTSAQKNPTAFYLCASGGVTEAFFGQGTRLTVV.

The CDR3 here is CASSSSGWSGANVLTF. CDR3 coding DNA: TGCGCCAGCAGCTCGTCTGGCTGGTCTGGGGCCAACGTCCTGACTTTC. The chain carries TRBV5-1 and TRBJ2-6; D remains unclear. The CDR3 totals 16 residues. Between the trimmed V and J ends, which lost 3 bases and 1 base, there was a span of 11 bases. Germline CDR1 SGHRS, CDR2 YFSETQ.

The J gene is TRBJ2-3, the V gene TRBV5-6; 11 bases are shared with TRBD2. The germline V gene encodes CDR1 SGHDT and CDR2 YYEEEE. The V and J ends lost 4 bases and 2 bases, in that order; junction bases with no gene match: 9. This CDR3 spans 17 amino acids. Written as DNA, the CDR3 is TGTGCCAGCAGCCCCACGACTAGCGGGGTTTACACAGATACGCAGTATTTT. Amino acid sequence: CASSPTTSGVYTDTQYF.

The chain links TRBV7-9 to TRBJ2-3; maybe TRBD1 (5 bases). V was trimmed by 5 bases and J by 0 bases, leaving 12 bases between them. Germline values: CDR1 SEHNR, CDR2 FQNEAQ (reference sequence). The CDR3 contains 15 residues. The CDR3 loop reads CASSPGMGSTDTQYF. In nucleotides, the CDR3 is TGTGCCAGCAGCCCAGGGATGGGTAGCACAGATACGCAGTATTTT.

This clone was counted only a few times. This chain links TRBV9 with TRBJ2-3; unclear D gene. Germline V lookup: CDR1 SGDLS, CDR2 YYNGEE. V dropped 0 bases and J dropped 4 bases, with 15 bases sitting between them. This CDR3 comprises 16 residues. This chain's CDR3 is CASSVDPNSGPDTQYF. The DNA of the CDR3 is TGTGCCAGCAGCGTAGATCCTAACAGTGGCCCAGATACGCAGTATTTT.

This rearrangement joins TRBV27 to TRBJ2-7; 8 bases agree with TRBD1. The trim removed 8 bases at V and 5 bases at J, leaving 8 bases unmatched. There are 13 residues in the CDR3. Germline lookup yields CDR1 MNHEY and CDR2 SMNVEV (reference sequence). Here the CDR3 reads CASRWQGANEQYF. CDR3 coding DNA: TGTGCCAGCCGGTGGCAGGGGGCTAACGAGCAGTACTTC.

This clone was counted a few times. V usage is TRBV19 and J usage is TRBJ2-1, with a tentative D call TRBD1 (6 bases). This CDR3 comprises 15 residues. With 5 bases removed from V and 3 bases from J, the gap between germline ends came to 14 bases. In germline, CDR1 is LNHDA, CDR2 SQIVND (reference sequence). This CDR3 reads CASSPRQVDYNEQFF. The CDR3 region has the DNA TGTGCCAGTAGTCCTCGACAGGTCGACTACAATGAGCAGTTCTTC. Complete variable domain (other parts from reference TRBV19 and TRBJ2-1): DGGITQSPKYLFRKEGQNVTLSCEQNLNHDAMYWYRQDPGQGLRLIYYSQIVNDFQKGDIAEGYSVSREKKESFPLTVTSAQKNPTAFYLCASSPRQVDYNEQFFGPGTRLTVL.

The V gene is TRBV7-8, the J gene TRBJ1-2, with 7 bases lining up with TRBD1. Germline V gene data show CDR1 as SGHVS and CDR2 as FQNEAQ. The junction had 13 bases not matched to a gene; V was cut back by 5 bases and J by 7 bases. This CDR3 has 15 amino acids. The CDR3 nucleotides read TGTGCCAGCAGCCCTCGACAGGGAAGGAGGTCTGGCTACACCTTC. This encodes CASSPRQGRRSGYTF.

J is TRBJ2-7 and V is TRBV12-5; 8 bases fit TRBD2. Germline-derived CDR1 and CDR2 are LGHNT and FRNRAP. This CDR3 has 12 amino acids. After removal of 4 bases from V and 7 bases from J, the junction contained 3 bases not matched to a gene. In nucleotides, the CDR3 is TGTGCTAGTGGTTGGGGACTAGTTGAGCAGTACTTC. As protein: CASGWGLVEQYF.

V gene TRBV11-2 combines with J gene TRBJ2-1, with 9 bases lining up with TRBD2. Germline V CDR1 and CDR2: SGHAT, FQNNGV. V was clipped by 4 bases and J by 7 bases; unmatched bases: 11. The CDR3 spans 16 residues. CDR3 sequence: CASSSLGGRAANEQFF. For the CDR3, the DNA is TGTGCCAGCAGCTCCTTGGGCGGGAGGGCCGCAAATGAGCAGTTCTTC. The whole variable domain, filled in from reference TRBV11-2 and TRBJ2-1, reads EAGVAQSPRYKIIEKRQSVAFWCNPISGHATLYWYQQILGQGPKLLIQFQNNGVVDDSQLPKDRFSAERLKGVDSTLKIQPAKLEDSAVYLCASSSLGGRAANEQFFGPGTRLTVL.

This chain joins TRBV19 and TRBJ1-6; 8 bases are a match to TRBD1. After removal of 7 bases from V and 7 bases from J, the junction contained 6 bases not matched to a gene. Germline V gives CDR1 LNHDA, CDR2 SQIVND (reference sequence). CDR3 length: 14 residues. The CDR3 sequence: CASIGTGGNSPLHF. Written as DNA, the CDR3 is TGTGCCAGTATCGGAACAGGGGGGAATTCACCCCTCCACTTT.

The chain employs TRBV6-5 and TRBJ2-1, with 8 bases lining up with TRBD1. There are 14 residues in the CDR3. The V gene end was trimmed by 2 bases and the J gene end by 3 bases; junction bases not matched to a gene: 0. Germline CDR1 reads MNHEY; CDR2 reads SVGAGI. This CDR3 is CASSYGQGYNEQFF. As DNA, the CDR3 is TGTGCCAGCAGTTACGGACAGGGCTACAATGAGCAGTTCTTC.

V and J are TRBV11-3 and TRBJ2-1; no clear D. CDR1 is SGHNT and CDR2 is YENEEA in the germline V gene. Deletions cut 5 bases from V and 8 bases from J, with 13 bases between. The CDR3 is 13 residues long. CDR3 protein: CASSPGFPDEQFF. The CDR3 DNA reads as TGTGCCAGCAGCCCGGGTTTTCCGGATGAGCAGTTCTTC.

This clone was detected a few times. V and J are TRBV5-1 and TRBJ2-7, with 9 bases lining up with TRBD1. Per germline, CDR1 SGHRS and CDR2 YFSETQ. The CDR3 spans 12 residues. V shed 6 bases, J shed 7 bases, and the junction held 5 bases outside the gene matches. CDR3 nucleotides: TGCGCCAGCATAGGGACAGGGAAAGAGCAGTACTTC. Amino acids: CASIGTGKEQYF.

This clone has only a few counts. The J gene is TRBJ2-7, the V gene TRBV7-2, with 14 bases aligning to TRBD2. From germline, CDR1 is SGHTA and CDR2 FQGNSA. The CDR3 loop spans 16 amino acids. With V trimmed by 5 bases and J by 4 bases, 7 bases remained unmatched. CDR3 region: CASSIGLAGGGYEQYF. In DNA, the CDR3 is TGTGCCAGCAGCATCGGACTAGCGGGGGGAGGGTACGAGCAGTACTTC.

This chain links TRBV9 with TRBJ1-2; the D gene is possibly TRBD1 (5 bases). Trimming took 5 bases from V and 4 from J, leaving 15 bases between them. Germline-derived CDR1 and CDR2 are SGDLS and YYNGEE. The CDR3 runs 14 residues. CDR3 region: CASRDSGGSYGYTF. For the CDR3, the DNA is TGTGCCAGCAGAGACTCGGGGGGATCCTATGGCTACACCTTC.

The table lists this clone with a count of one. This chain's CDR3 is CASRDRGRNQPQHF. The CDR3 nucleotides are TGTGCCAGCAGAGACAGGGGGCGGAATCAGCCCCAGCATTTT. V is TRBV28 and J is TRBJ1-5, with 10 bases fitting TRBD1. The V gene's germline CDR1 is MDHEN and CDR2 SYDVKM. J was trimmed by 4 bases and V by 6 bases; bases with no gene match: 3. The length of the CDR3 is 14 residues.

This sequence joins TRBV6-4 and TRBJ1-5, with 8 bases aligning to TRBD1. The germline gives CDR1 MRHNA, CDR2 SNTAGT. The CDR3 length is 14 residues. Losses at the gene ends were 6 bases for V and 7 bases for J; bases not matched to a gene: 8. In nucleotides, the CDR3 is TGTGCCAGCAGGTTGGACAGGGATGGGCAGCCCCAGCATTTT. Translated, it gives CASRLDRDGQPQHF.

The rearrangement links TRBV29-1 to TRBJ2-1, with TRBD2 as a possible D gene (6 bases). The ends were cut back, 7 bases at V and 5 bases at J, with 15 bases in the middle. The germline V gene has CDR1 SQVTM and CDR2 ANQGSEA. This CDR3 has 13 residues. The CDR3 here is CSATGGAHNEQFF. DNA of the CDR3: TGCAGCGCTACCGGGGGAGCCCACAATGAGCAGTTCTTC.

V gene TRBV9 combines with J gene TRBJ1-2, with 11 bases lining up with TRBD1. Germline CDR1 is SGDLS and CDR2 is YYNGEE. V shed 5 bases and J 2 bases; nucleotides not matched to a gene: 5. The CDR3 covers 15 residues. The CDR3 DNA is TGTGCCAGCAGTCCAGGACAGGGGGCGAACTATGGCTACACCTTC. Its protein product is CASSPGQGANYGYTF. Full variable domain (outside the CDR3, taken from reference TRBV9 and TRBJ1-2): DSGVTQTPKHLITATGQRVTLRCSPRSGDLSVYWYQQSLDQGLQFLIQYYNGEERAKGNILERFSAQQFPDLHSELNLSSLELGDSALYFCASSPGQGANYGYTFGSGTRLTVV.

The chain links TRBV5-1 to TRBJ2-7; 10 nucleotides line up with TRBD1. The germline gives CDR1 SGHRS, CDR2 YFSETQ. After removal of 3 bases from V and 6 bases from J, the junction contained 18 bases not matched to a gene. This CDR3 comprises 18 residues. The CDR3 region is CASSWTTSVPGQGFEQYF. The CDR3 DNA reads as TGCGCCAGCAGCTGGACCACAAGTGTCCCGGGACAGGGGTTCGAGCAGTACTTC.

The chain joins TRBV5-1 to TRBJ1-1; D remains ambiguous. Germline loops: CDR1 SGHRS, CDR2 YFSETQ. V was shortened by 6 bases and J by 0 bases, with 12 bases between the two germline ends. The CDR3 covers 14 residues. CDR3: CASNPGIMNTEAFF. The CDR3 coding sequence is TGCGCCAGCAACCCGGGAATAATGAACACTGAAGCTTTCTTT.

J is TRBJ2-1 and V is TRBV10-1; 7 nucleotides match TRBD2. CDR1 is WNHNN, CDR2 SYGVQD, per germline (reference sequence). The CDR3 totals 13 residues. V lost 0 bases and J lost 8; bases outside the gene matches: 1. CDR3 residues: CASSESGRDEQFF. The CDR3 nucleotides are TGCGCCAGCAGTGAGTCAGGGAGGGATGAGCAGTTCTTC.

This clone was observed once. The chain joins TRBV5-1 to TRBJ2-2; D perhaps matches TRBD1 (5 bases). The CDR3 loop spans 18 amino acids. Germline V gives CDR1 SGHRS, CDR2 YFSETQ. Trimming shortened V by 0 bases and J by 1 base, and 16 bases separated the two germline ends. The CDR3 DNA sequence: TGCGCCAGCAGCTTGGTGCCTCCCGGACAACAGAACACCGGGGAGCTGTTTTTT. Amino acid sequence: CASSLVPPGQQNTGELFF.

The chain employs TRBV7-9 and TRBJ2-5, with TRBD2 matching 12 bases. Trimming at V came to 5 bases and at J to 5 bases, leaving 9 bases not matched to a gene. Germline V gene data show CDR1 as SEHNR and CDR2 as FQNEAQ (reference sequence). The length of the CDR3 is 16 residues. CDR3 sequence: CASSPRLAGDRETQYF. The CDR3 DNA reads TGTGCCAGCAGCCCCCGACTAGCGGGAGATAGGGAGACCCAGTACTTC.